This TCR beta chain is from a study of T cells in Graves' hyperthyroidism and ophthalmopathy. TCR beta CDR3 sequences were amplified from RNA transcripts. Primed by the HTBI set, a first-round RT-PCR was run on the TCR CDR3. TCRdb passed the multiplex PCR reads through MiXCR, listing each CDR3 protein once. The sample contains approximately 600,000 distinct CDR3 sequences, roughly 20% of which appear only once. The CDR3 covers 15 residues. Losses at the gene ends were 3 bases for V and 7 bases for J; bases not matched to a gene: 3. Germline values: CDR1 LNHDA, CDR2 SQIVND (reference sequence). In the ophthalmopathy cohort, Clinical Activity Score was at least 3, NOSPECS grade at least 4, and duration under 3 months. Lactation, pregnancy, other autoimmune disease or uncontrolled infection excluded patients. Diagnoses used clinical symptoms, serum thyroxine and TRAb, thyroid ultrasound and orbital computed tomography.

Sequencing was done on a sample of blood. The source is a man aged 25-40 years with Graves' ophthalmopathy. V and J are TRBV19 and TRBJ2-1; 13 nucleotides align to TRBD2. In DNA form, the CDR3 reads TGTGCCAGTAGTATGGGACTAGCGGGATTGAATGAGCAGTTCTTC. Protein product: CASSMGLAGLNEQFF.